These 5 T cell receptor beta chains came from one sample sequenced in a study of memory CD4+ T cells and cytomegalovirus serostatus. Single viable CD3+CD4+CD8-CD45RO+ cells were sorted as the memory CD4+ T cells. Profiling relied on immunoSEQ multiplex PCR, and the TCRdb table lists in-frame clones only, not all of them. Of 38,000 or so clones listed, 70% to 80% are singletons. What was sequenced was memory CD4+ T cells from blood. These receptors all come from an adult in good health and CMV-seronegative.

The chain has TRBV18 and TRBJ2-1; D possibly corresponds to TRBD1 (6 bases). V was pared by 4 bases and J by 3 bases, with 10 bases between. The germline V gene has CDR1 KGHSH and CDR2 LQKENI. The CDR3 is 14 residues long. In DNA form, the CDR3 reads TGTGCCAGCTCACAAACAGGGATCTACAATGAGCAGTTCTTC. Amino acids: CASSQTGIYNEQFF.

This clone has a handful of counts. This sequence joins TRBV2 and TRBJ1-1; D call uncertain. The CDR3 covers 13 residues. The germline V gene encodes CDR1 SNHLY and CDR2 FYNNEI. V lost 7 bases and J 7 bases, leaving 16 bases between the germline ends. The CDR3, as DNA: TGTGCCAGCAAAATCGGACCCACAAATGAAGCTTTCTTT. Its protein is CASKIGPTNEAFF.

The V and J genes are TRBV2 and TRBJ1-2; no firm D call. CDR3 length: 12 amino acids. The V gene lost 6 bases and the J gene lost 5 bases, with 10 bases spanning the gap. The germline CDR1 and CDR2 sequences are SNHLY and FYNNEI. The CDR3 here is CASRAALYGYTF. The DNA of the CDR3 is TGTGCCAGCAGGGCAGCCCTGTATGGCTACACCTTC.

The CDR3 reads CASSNEATGTLHF. In DNA, the CDR3 is TGTGCCAGCAGTAATGAGGCAACAGGGACCCTCCACTTT. The V call is TRBV7-8, the J call TRBJ1-6; D may be TRBD1 (6 bases). Trimming pared 6 bases from V and 14 bases from J, leaving 17 bases between. CDR1 is SGHVS, CDR2 FQNEAQ, per germline. This CDR3 is built from 13 residues.

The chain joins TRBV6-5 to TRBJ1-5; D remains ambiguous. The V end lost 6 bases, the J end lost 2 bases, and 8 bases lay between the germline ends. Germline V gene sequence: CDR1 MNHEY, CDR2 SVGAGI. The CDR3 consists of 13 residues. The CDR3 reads CASRGIRNQPQHF. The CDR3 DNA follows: TGTGCCAGCAGAGGTATTCGCAATCAGCCCCAGCATTTT.